Listed below are T cell receptor beta chains from one sample, sequenced in a study of beta chain features in type 1 diabetes. TCRdb's copy holds only in-frame clones and misses some; the assay was immunoSEQ multiplex PCR. The table records 250,000 or so clones, 68% of them present only once. The sample was naive CD4+ T cells from blood. These receptor sequences come from a young man in good health. Each CDR3 is given with its conserved first and last residue. Fields, in order: clone size, D gene, J gene, V gene, CDR3 DNA, CDR3 protein. D genes are given only for firm matches. The size of a clone is reported for some rows only, either as once, few or many, or as a class for expanded clones.

.	.	TRBJ2-5	TRBV6-7	TGTGCCAGCAGTTACTCGAACAGGGACCAAGAGACCCAGTACTTC	CASSYSNRDQETQYF
once	TRBD1	TRBJ1-2	TRBV30	TGTGCCGGGACAGGGGGCTCGGGGAACTATGGCTACACCTTC	CAGTGGSGNYGYTF
.	.	TRBJ1-5	TRBV30	TGTGCCTGGAGTTTAGACACGCATCAGCCCCAGCATTTT	CAWSLDTHQPQHF
few	.	TRBJ1-6	TRBV2	TGTGCCAGCAGTGCGTATTCACCCCTCCACTTT	CASSAYSPLHF
few	TRBD1	TRBJ2-4	TRBV11-2	TGTGCCAGCAGCTTAGCCCCGGGACAGGGGACCAAAAACATTCAGTACTTC	CASSLAPGQGTKNIQYF
.	TRBD1	TRBJ2-1	TRBV7-9	TGTGCCAGCAGCACGCTTACAGGGGGCCGGATCGATGAGCAGTTCTTC	CASSTLTGGRIDEQFF
.	TRBD2	TRBJ2-2	TRBV28	TGTGCCAGCAGTTTGGCTAGCGGGAGCGCGAACACCGGGGAGCTGTTTTTT	CASSLASGSANTGELFF
.	TRBD2	TRBJ2-3	TRBV9	TGTGCCAGCAGCCCCCTTTGGGTAGCGGGTCCCAGCACAGATACGCAGTATTTT	CASSPLWVAGPSTDTQYF
.	TRBD2	TRBJ2-7	TRBV7-2	TGTGCCAGCAGCACTACTAGCGGGCCAACCTACGAGCAGTACTTC	CASSTTSGPTYEQYF
few	.	TRBJ2-1	TRBV9	TGTGCCAGCAGCTGGAGCGGCGGGGCCTACAATGAGCAGTTCTTC	CASSWSGGAYNEQFF
few	TRBD2	TRBJ2-3	TRBV29-1	TGCAGCGTTGAAGGGACTAGCGGGAGGCCAGATACGCAGTATTTT	CSVEGTSGRPDTQYF
.	.	TRBJ1-4	TRBV7-2	TGTGCCAGCAGCTTAGGGGCTAACCTGGAAAAACTGTTTTTT	CASSLGANLEKLFF
.	.	TRBJ1-6	TRBV30	TGTGCCTGGAGTGCCCTGGGGCAGGGCCGGGGAAATTCACCCCTCCACTTT	CAWSALGQGRGNSPLHF
.	TRBD1	TRBJ1-5	TRBV30	TGTGCCTGCATTATCAGGGGGAGCAATCAGCCCCAGCATTTT	CACIIRGSNQPQHF
.	TRBD1	TRBJ1-5	TRBV7-2	TGTGCCAGCAGCCCAGGGGGCGGAGGTCAGCCCCAGCATTTT	CASSPGGGGQPQHF
.	.	TRBJ1-2	TRBV13	TGTGCCAGCAGCATAAGGGGGTATGGCTACACCTTC	CASSIRGYGYTF
.	TRBD1	TRBJ2-3	TRBV29-1	TGCAGCGTCCAGGGGGATAGCACAGATACGCAGTATTTT	CSVQGDSTDTQYF
.	.	TRBJ2-1	TRBV20-1	TGCAGTGCTAAGGACGAGGAGCAGTTCTTC	CSAKDEEQFF
.	TRBD1	TRBJ1-4	TRBV15	TGTGCCACCAGCAGCAGACAGGGCGAGGGAAGGGAAAAACTGTTTTTT	CATSSRQGEGREKLFF
.	.	TRBJ2-5	TRBV27	TGTGCCAGCAGTTTAGAGGGTCTCGGGAAAGAGACCCAGTACTTC	CASSLEGLGKETQYF
once	.	TRBJ2-1	TRBV20-1	TGCAGTGCGGGGGGGCACAATGAGCAGTTCTTC	CSAGGHNEQFF
.	.	TRBJ2-6	TRBV30	TGTGCCTGGGACCGGAGCTCTGGGGCCAACGTCCTGACTTTC	CAWDRSSGANVLTF
few	.	TRBJ2-7	TRBV30	TGTGCCTGGAGTGGGGTGGGCAGGTCTTCCTACGAGCAGTACTTC	CAWSGVGRSSYEQYF
.	.	TRBJ2-4	TRBV9	TGTGCCAGCAGCGTAGACCCATTAGCCAAAAACATTCAGTACTTC	CASSVDPLAKNIQYF
few	.	TRBJ2-3	TRBV30	TGTGCCTGGAGTGCGGGTCTGGGGGCAGATACGCAGTATTTT	CAWSAGLGADTQYF
once	.	TRBJ2-1	TRBV9	TGTGCCAGCAGCGTAGGCAGGGCCGCGGAGCAGTTCTTC	CASSVGRAAEQFF
.	TRBD1	TRBJ1-2	TRBV6-5	TGTGCCAGCAGTTACTCCCCAGGGGGCTTAGATGGCTACACCTTC	CASSYSPGGLDGYTF
.	TRBD2	TRBJ2-1	TRBV5-6	TGTGCCAGCAGCCTGAGGACTAGCGGAAAATTCTACAATGAGCAGTTCTTC	CASSLRTSGKFYNEQFF
.	.	TRBJ2-2	TRBV6-5	TGTGCCAGCCCCTCAACAAGGGGTGCCGGGGAGCTGTTTTTT	CASPSTRGAGELFF
few	.	TRBJ2-3	TRBV18	TGTGCCAGCTCACCAGGGACCAGCACAGATACGCAGTATTTT	CASSPGTSTDTQYF
.	TRBD2	TRBJ2-1	TRBV29-1	TGCAGCGCTCCCACTAGCGGGCGCTACAATGAGCAGTTCTTC	CSAPTSGRYNEQFF
.	.	TRBJ2-2	TRBV9	TGTGCCAGCAGCGTAGATCCGGGGGCCAACACCGGGGAGCTGTTTTTT	CASSVDPGANTGELFF
.	TRBD1	TRBJ2-3	TRBV9	TGTGCCAGCAGCCCCGACCTCCGGACAGGGGGCACAGATACGCAGTATTTT	CASSPDLRTGGTDTQYF
.	.	TRBJ2-5	TRBV30	TGTGCCTGGGAACAAGACGATACAGGGGAGACCCAGTACTTC	CAWEQDDTGETQYF
.	.	TRBJ2-3	TRBV15	TGTGCCACCAGCAGAGAAGGGGTCAACACAGATACGCAGTATTTT	CATSREGVNTDTQYF
.	.	TRBJ2-7	TRBV28	TGTGCCAGCAGCAAGGAAGGACAATCCTACGAGCAGTACTTC	CASSKEGQSYEQYF
.	.	TRBJ2-7	TRBV7-2	TGTGCCAGCAGCCCACTACAGGAAAGGGGCGAGCAGTACTTC	CASSPLQERGEQYF
.	TRBD1	TRBJ1-6	TRBV7-9	TGTGCCAGCAGCTCCAGGACAGGCACCAGCTCCTATAATTCACCCCTCCACTTT	CASSSRTGTSSYNSPLHF
.	.	TRBJ2-7	TRBV7-9	TGTGCCAGCAGCTCAGGTGACAGAGACTACGAGCAGTACTTC	CASSSGDRDYEQYF
.	.	TRBJ2-7	TRBV4-1	TGCGCCAGCAGCTCGGACTGGGCCTACGAGCAGTACTTC	CASSSDWAYEQYF
.	.	TRBJ1-2	TRBV30	TGTGCCTGGATTGGTGGCAGGACCTATGGCTACACCTTC	CAWIGGRTYGYTF
.	.	TRBJ1-5	TRBV30	TGTGCCTGGAGTGTAGGACGGCAAGATCAGCCCCAGCATTTT	CAWSVGRQDQPQHF
once	.	TRBJ1-2	TRBV30	TGTGCCTGTTTACCGGTACACTATGGCTACACCTTC	CACLPVHYGYTF
few	.	TRBJ2-3	TRBV30	TGTGCCTGGAGTAGCGAGCAGGCCACAGATACGCAGTATTTT	CAWSSEQATDTQYF
few	TRBD2	TRBJ2-1	TRBV7-2	TGTGCCAGCAGTAGGACTAGCGGGGGGTACAATGAGCAGTTCTTC	CASSRTSGGYNEQFF